What follows is one T cell receptor (beta chain) and its context. Its antigen is as yet unknown. The data stem from a study of cytomegalovirus exposure and HLA in healthy donors. The wider study: An earlier analysis found some 100 million unique TCR beta sequences from 150 million to 200 million T cells.

This CDR3 is built from 15 residues. CDR1 LNHDA and CDR2 SQIVND come from the germline V gene (reference sequence). Trimming took 4 bases from V and 0 from J, leaving 12 bases between them. Study results and limitations: The analysis excluded some indistinguishable V segments, including TRBV6-2 and TRBV6-3. Most of the TCR beta V segments (in an earlier analysis) were productive either about 87% or about 30% of the time. Analyses of presence/absence relied on an assumption of roughly uniform sequencing depth across donors.

The study ran its PCR with 60 Vbeta and 13 Jbeta primers. Sequenced by immunoSEQ multiplex PCR; TCRdb stores in-frame clones only, minus some. This sample carries approximately 170,000 clones, around 80% of them seen once, and the ten largest clones take under 6%. Sequenced sample: PBMCs. The chain recombines TRBV19 with TRBJ1-2, with unresolved D. The sequence was collected from a woman between 50 and 59 years old in good health and CMV-seropositive. The CDR3, as DNA: TGTGCCAGTAGTACTGTAGGCAGCGCTAACTATGGCTACACCTTC. Protein: CASSTVGSANYGYTF.